This T cell receptor beta chain was identified during a study of shared clonotypes between healthy human individuals. Some clones are missing from TCRdb's copy, which holds only in-frame ones; the method was immunoSEQ multiplex PCR. The table has about 340,000 clones, about 70% seen once. Trimming took 4 bases from V and 6 from J, leaving 9 bases between them. The CDR3 has 13 amino acids. Germline V lookup: CDR1 LNHDA, CDR2 SQIVND (reference sequence). This clone was recorded a few times. V usage is TRBV19 and J usage is TRBJ1-4, with a weak D call TRBD1 (5 bases). The source of this sequence is a man aged 25 to 40 in good health. Sequencing input: memory CD4+ T cells sorted from blood. Subset specified: CD45RA-negative fraction. CDR3 amino acids: CASSTGAYEKLFF. The CDR3 DNA follows: TGTGCCAGTAGTACCGGGGCGTATGAAAAACTGTTTTTT.